There are many counts of the clone carrying this T cell receptor beta chain. Its antigen is not known. Germline trimming cut 5 bases from V and 0 bases from J; bases unmatched to any gene: 8. The CDR3 has 16 amino acids. Per the germline V gene, CDR1 is SGHAT and CDR2 is FQNNGV. The data belong to a study of Graves' ophthalmopathy and Graves' hyperthyroidism. Overall study results and limits: Most expanded clonotypes in thyroid above 0.001 frequency also showed up in blood. Sensitivity reached 85% to 90% and specificity roughly 81% for a 13-signature model separating ophthalmopathy from stable hyperthyroidism.

Amplified material comprised TCR beta CDR3 regions derived from RNA transcripts. Second-round multiplex PCR followed a first-round RT-PCR using HTBI primers. TCRdb processed the multiplex PCR reads anew with MiXCR; each CDR3 protein has one entry. The table lists approximately 160,000 distinct CDR3 sequences, 30% to 45% of them singletons, with about 8.2% in the top ten. V and J are TRBV11-2 and TRBJ2-7; 9 bases line up with TRBD2. The source of this sequence is a man aged 25-45 years with Graves' ophthalmopathy. The specimen sequenced was peripheral blood. This CDR3 reads CASSVRLAEYSYEQYF. The CDR3 region has the DNA TGTGCCAGCAGCGTCCGACTAGCGGAATACTCCTACGAGCAGTACTTC.